This TCR beta chain is from a study of T cells after yellow fever vaccination. About the study: Some fractions had low cell numbers, and these were prepared with SMART-Seq v4 Ultra Low Input. General study results and limits: The secondary response showed a weaker magnitude and a faster peak, day 5 versus 15. Once the booster was given, most primary-vaccination clones reappeared, at about 96% for CD4 and more than 85% for CD8.

Trimming removed 2 bases at V and 1 base at J, with 8 bases between. Germline assignment: CDR1 SGHKS and CDR2 YYEKEE (reference sequence). The CDR3 is 14 amino acids. TCRdb independently ran MiXCR on the 5' RACE reads; one entry per CDR3 protein. The data hold around 550,000 distinct CDR3 sequences, with 19% observed a single time. To note about this clonotype: Its antigen is currently unknown.

The sequence was obtained from a man aged 30 to 39 who received the YFV17D yellow fever vaccine. The chain is built from TRBV5-5 and TRBJ2-3; either TRBD1 or TRBD2 may supply D (5 bases each). Sequenced here: PBMCs, sampled 15 days after the yellow fever booster vaccination. The CDR3 region has the DNA TGTGCCAGCAGCTTTCAGGGAGGCACAGATACGCAGTATTTT. Its translation is CASSFQGGTDTQYF.